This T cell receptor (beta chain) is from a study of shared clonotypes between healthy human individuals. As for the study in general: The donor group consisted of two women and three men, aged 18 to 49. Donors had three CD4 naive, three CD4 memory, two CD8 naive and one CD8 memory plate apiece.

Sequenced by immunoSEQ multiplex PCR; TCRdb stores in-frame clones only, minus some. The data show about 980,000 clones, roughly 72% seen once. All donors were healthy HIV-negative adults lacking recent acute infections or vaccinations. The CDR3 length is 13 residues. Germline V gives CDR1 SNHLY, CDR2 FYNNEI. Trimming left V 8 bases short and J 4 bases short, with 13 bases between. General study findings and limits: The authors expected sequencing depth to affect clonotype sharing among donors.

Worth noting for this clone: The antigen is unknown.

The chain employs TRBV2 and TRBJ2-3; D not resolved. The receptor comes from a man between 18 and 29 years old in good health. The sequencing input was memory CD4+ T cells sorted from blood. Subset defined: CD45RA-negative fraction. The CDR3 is CASERGVSDTQYF. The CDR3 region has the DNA TGTGCCAGCGAGCGAGGCGTCTCAGATACGCAGTATTTT.